The 17 T cell receptor beta chains presented below share a single source sample, sequenced in a study of blood T cell repertoires in COVID-19. Data came from immunoSEQ multiplex PCR; TCRdb stores just in-frame clones and leaves some out. The data contain approximately 210,000 clones, around 83% of them singletons. Sequenced sample: peripheral blood. These receptors came from a woman aged 45-60 years with acute or convalescent COVID-19.

The chain combines TRBV11-3 with TRBJ2-1; D perhaps matches TRBD2 (5 bases). The CDR3 sequence is 14 residues long. Trimming left V 5 bases short and J 0 bases short, with 8 bases between. Germline V gives CDR1 SGHNT, CDR2 YENEEA. In DNA form, the CDR3 reads TGTGCCAGCAGCCGAGGGTCCTCCTACAATGAGCAGTTCTTC. It yields the protein CASSRGSSYNEQFF.

This clone has just a few counts. The sample contains more than one DNA sequence encoding this CDR3. The chain uses TRBV6-4 and TRBJ2-5; no clear D gene. This CDR3 has 13 residues. V lost 0 bases, J lost 7 bases, and 9 bases lay in between. Germline V gene data show CDR1 as MRHNA and CDR2 as SNTAGT. CDR3 region: CASSDSMGATQYF. CDR3 sequence (DNA): TGTGCCAGCAGTGACTCGATGGGCGCGACCCAGTACTTC.

This clone was counted many times. V is TRBV7-2 and J is TRBJ2-1, with D perhaps TRBD2 (6 bases). The germline CDR1 and CDR2 sequences are SGHTA and FQGNSA. This CDR3 contains 15 residues. The V end lost 7 bases, the J end lost 5 bases, and 18 bases lay between the germline ends. Written as DNA, the CDR3 is TGTGCCAGCACCTCCGGAGGGGCCCTAAACAATGAGCAGTTCTTC. Translated, it gives CASTSGGALNNEQFF.

The chain has TRBV29-1 and TRBJ2-3; TRBD2 agrees at 10 bases. CDR3 size: 15 residues. Germline assignment: CDR1 SQVTM and CDR2 ANQGSEA. The V and J ends lost 4 bases and 0 bases, in that order; junction bases with no gene match: 4. The CDR3 DNA follows: TGCAGCGTTGTCCCGACTAGCGGGAGCACAGATACGCAGTATTTT. Protein sequence: CSVVPTSGSTDTQYF.

CDR3 sequence reads: CASSGKGGRANEQYF. The CDR3 DNA reads TGTGCCAGCAGCGGCAAAGGAGGGAGGGCCAACGAGCAGTACTTC. This rearrangement joins TRBV5-8 to TRBJ2-7, with TRBD2 identical over 7 bases. The CDR3 length is 15 residues. CDR1 and CDR2 from the germline V gene are SGHTS and YDEGEE. J gave up 5 bases and V 4 bases, and 12 bases lay outside the gene matches.

The chain couples TRBV28 to TRBJ2-1; 9 bases fit TRBD2. Germline CDR1 reads MDHEN; CDR2 reads SYDVKM. V lost 7 bases to trimming and J lost 9 bases; unmatched junction nucleotides: 10. This CDR3 is built from 14 residues. DNA for the CDR3: TGTGCCAGCATAAAGCGGGAGGCCCGGGGTGAGCAGTTCTTC. Residues: CASIKREARGEQFF.

The gene calls are TRBV20-1 and TRBJ1-2; D is unresolved. Germline V gene sequence: CDR1 DFQATT, CDR2 SNEGSKA (reference sequence). This CDR3 is 12 amino acids long. V gave up 3 bases and J gave up 1 base, with 6 bases separating them. The CDR3: CSASLVNYGYTF. CDR3 nucleotides: TGCAGTGCTAGTTTAGTTAACTATGGCTACACCTTC.

V gene TRBV19 combines with J gene TRBJ2-3, with 11 bases aligning to TRBD2. The V segment lost 5 bases and the J segment 4 bases; nucleotides outside the gene matches: 8. The CDR3 sequence is 16 residues long. In germline, CDR1 is LNHDA, CDR2 SQIVND (reference sequence). The DNA of the CDR3 is TGTGCCAGTAGTGCATCAACTAGCGGGAGTGCAGATACGCAGTATTTT. This translates into CASSASTSGSADTQYF. Drawing the rest from reference TRBV19 and TRBJ2-3, the complete variable domain is DGGITQSPKYLFRKEGQNVTLSCEQNLNHDAMYWYRQDPGQGLRLIYYSQIVNDFQKGDIAEGYSVSREKKESFPLTVTSAQKNPTAFYLCASSASTSGSADTQYFGPGTRLTVL.

The chain is built from TRBV28 and TRBJ2-7; possible D gene TRBD2, 6 bases. There are 16 residues in the CDR3. The germline CDR1 and CDR2 sequences are MDHEN and SYDVKM. V lost 3 bases and J lost 2, with 17 bases in between. The CDR3 here is CASSFRPREVAYEQYF. The CDR3, as DNA: TGTGCCAGCAGTTTTCGACCGCGGGAAGTAGCCTACGAGCAGTACTTC.

This sequence joins TRBV27 and TRBJ2-7, with 14 nucleotides matching TRBD2. The ends lost 6 bases at V and 3 bases at J; junction bases unmatched: 7. The germline V gene encodes CDR1 MNHEY and CDR2 SMNVEV (reference sequence). The CDR3 extends over 16 amino acids. DNA of the CDR3: TGTGCCAGCAGCCAGGGACTAGCGGGAGCGGGCTACGAGCAGTACTTC. Translation gives CASSQGLAGAGYEQYF.

The chain combines TRBV11-2 with TRBJ1-5; D gene unclear. The V end was cut by 1 base, the J end by 2 bases, with 9 bases between. The CDR3 has 15 amino acids. The germline gives CDR1 SGHAT, CDR2 FQNNGV. As DNA, the CDR3 is TGTGCCAGCAGCTTAGCCGGGTATGGCAATCAGCCCCAGCATTTT. Protein: CASSLAGYGNQPQHF.

This sequence joins TRBV2 and TRBJ2-1, with D unclear. The CDR3 consists of 12 residues. Germline CDR1 reads SNHLY; CDR2 reads FYNNEI. The V end lost 6 bases, the J end lost 3 bases, and 6 bases lay between the germline ends. CDR3 region: CASRSRYNEQFF. CDR3 in DNA: TGTGCCAGCAGGTCTCGCTACAATGAGCAGTTCTTC.

The chain carries TRBV15 and TRBJ2-1; TRBD2 matches at 7 bases. There are 13 residues in the CDR3. V trimming: 0 bases; J trimming: 13 bases; junction bases outside the gene matches: 6. Per the germline V gene, CDR1 is LNHNV and CDR2 is YYDKDF (reference sequence). CDR3 sequence: CATSREGPAGQFF. CDR3 in DNA: TGTGCCACCAGCAGAGAGGGCCCAGCGGGACAGTTCTTC.

This chain uses TRBV19 with TRBJ1-4; 8 bases align to TRBD1. Germline loops: CDR1 LNHDA, CDR2 SQIVND (reference sequence). Losses at the gene ends were 5 bases for V and 8 bases for J; bases not matched to a gene: 10. CDR3 length: 15 residues. The DNA for the CDR3 is TGTGCCAGTAGTGTGAGACAGGGGATAGACGAAAAACTGTTTTTT. Translating gives CASSVRQGIDEKLFF.

This clone is a singleton in its sample. This CDR3 reads CAIREGGTDTQYF. The CDR3, as DNA: TGTGCCATCCGTGAGGGGGGCACAGATACGCAGTATTTT. The chain joins TRBV7-9 to TRBJ2-3, with TRBD1 as a possible D gene (6 bases). The CDR3 has 13 amino acids. The germline V gene has CDR1 SEHNR and CDR2 FQNEAQ (reference sequence). The germline V and J ends were trimmed by 10 bases and 1 base, with 12 bases remaining between them. Full variable domain (outside the CDR3, taken from reference TRBV7-9 and TRBJ2-3): DTGVSQNPRHKITKRGQNVTFRCDPISEHNRLYWYRQTLGQGPEFLTYFQNEAQLEKSRLLSDRFSAERPKGSFSTLEIQRTEQGDSAMYLCAIREGGTDTQYFGPGTRLTVL.

The rearrangement links TRBV11-2 to TRBJ2-1; TRBD2 aligns across 8 bases. There are 15 residues in the CDR3. Germline assignment: CDR1 SGHAT and CDR2 FQNNGV. The junction had 7 bases not matched to a gene; V was cut back by 5 bases and J by 4 bases. CDR3 protein: CASSRIAGPYNEQFF. In DNA form, the CDR3 reads TGTGCCAGCAGCAGGATAGCGGGACCGTACAATGAGCAGTTCTTC.

In the case of this clone: At one boundary the junction diverges from the germline segment, which might be a read error. The chain employs TRBV10-2 and TRBJ2-5; D is uncertain. The CDR3 is made up of 12 amino acids. CDR1 WSHSY and CDR2 SAAADI come from the germline V gene. CDR3 sequence reads: CASSGLQESQYF. Here the CDR3 DNA reads TGCGCCAGCAGTGGACTGCAAGAGAGCCAGTACTTC.